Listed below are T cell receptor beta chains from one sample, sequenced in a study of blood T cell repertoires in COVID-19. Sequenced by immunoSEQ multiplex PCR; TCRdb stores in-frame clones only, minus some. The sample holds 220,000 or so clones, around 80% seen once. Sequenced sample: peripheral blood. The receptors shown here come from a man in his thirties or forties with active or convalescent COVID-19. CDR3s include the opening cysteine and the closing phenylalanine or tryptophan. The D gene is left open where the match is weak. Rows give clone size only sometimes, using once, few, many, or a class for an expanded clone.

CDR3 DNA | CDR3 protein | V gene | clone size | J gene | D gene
TGTGCCAGCAGCGTAGTACCGGGGGGGCCGTACACCGGGGAGCTGTTTTTT | CASSVVPGGPYTGELFF | TRBV9 | NA | TRBJ2-2 | TRBD2
TGTGCCAGCACTCCACAGGGGCGCACTGAAGCTTTCTTT | CASTPQGRTEAFF | TRBV6-5 | NA | TRBJ1-1 | TRBD1
TGTGCCAGCCCGCGGGGGACTGAAGCTTTCTTT | CASPRGTEAFF | TRBV7-9 | NA | TRBJ1-1 | NA
TGTGCCAGCAGTTACCCCGGGACAGGAGGAAACACCATATATTTT | CASSYPGTGGNTIYF | TRBV6-5 | NA | TRBJ1-3 | TRBD1
TGTGCCAGCAGCCGAGGGACAGGCTATGGCTACACCTTC | CASSRGTGYGYTF | TRBV5-6 | NA | TRBJ1-2 | TRBD1
TGTGCCACCAGCAGAGATTGGGCGGGAGGGCCCTCCGGGGAGCTGTTTTTT | CATSRDWAGGPSGELFF | TRBV15 | NA | TRBJ2-2 | TRBD2
TGCGCCAGCAGCTTTGGACAGTCTACCTACGAGCAGTACTTC | CASSFGQSTYEQYF | TRBV5-1 | NA | TRBJ2-7 | NA
TGTGCCAGCAGCCTCCGACAGGGGGCGACCGGGGAGCTGTTTTTT | CASSLRQGATGELFF | TRBV7-2 | NA | TRBJ2-2 | TRBD1
TGCGCCAGCAGCTTGGCAGGGTTTAACTCACCCCTCCACTTT | CASSLAGFNSPLHF | TRBV5-1 | NA | TRBJ1-6 | NA
TGTGCCTGGACTGTTCTCGGGAATTCCTACGAGCAGTACTTC | CAWTVLGNSYEQYF | TRBV30 | NA | TRBJ2-7 | NA
TGTGCCAGTAGTAGGGGGGACAGCATCCAAGAGACCCAGTACTTC | CASSRGDSIQETQYF | TRBV19 | few | TRBJ2-5 | NA
TGCGCCAGCAGCTTGGTGGCTAGCGGGACCACAGATACGCAGTATTTT | CASSLVASGTTDTQYF | TRBV5-1 | NA | TRBJ2-3 | TRBD2
TGTGCCAGCAGGGGCGGGGGGGGGCCAGGGACCCAGTACTTC | CASRGGGGPGTQYF | TRBV28 | NA | TRBJ2-5 | TRBD2
TGTGCCAGCAGTTACGGGCCATCGTCCTACGAGCAGTACTTC | CASSYGPSSYEQYF | TRBV6-5 | NA | TRBJ2-7 | NA
TGTGCCAGCAGCTTAGTAAGGGGTTCTACTGGAAACACCATATATTTT | CASSLVRGSTGNTIYF | TRBV7-2 | once | TRBJ1-3 | NA
TGTGCCAGCATCGGGGGGCAGTACGAGCAGTACTTC | CASIGGQYEQYF | TRBV7-9 | NA | TRBJ2-7 | NA
TGTGCCAGCAGTTTCGGGGGACAGACCGGCTACGAGCAGTACTTC | CASSFGGQTGYEQYF | TRBV28 | NA | TRBJ2-7 | NA
TGTGCCAGCAGCCCGCGGGAGCGGCTCACAGATACGCAGTATTTT | CASSPRERLTDTQYF | TRBV6-2/TRBV6-3 | NA | TRBJ2-3 | TRBD2
TGTGCCAGCAGCTTAGCGCAGGCTGAAGCTTTCTTT | CASSLAQAEAFF | TRBV7-9 | NA | TRBJ1-1 | NA
TGTGCCAGCAGTAAACTAGCGGGAGTCACAGATACGCAGTATTTT | CASSKLAGVTDTQYF | TRBV6-8 | NA | TRBJ2-3 | TRBD2
TGCGCCAGCAGCTCCGGGACAGGTAACTACGAGCAGTACTTC | CASSSGTGNYEQYF | TRBV5-1 | NA | TRBJ2-7 | TRBD1
TGTGCCAGCTCCTCCTGGGGCGGAAGAAGCACAGATACGCAGTATTTT | CASSSWGGRSTDTQYF | TRBV18 | NA | TRBJ2-3 | NA
TGTGCCAGCAGCTTGCCGGGACTAGCGGGGGATGAGCAGTTCTTC | CASSLPGLAGDEQFF | TRBV5-6 | NA | TRBJ2-1 | TRBD2
TGTGCCAGCACCCCGCTAGCGCCGTACCAAGAGACCCAGTACTTC | CASTPLAPYQETQYF | TRBV6-9 | NA | TRBJ2-5 | NA
TGTGCCAGCAGTTTTCCGGGACTAGCGCAGTTCTTC | CASSFPGLAQFF | TRBV12-3/TRBV12-4 | once | TRBJ2-1 | TRBD2
TGTGCCAGTCTCGGCGACAACTACGAGCAGTACTTC | CASLGDNYEQYF | TRBV19 | NA | TRBJ2-7 | NA
TGTGCCAGCCCCGGGACAGCAGCTAACTATGGCTACACCTTC | CASPGTAANYGYTF | TRBV27 | NA | TRBJ1-2 | TRBD1
TGTGCCAGCAGACACGGGGTGGCCTCTGGGGCCAACGTCCTGACTTTC | CASRHGVASGANVLTF | TRBV3-1/TRBV3-2 | once | TRBJ2-6 | NA
TGTGCCCTAGCGGGGGGGAGCACAGATACGCAGTATTTT | CALAGGSTDTQYF | TRBV7-9 | NA | TRBJ2-3 | TRBD2
TGCGCCAGCAGCTTGGGTAAGGGGGAGGAAAAACTGTTTTTT | CASSLGKGEEKLFF | TRBV5-1 | NA | TRBJ1-4 | NA
TGTGCCAGCAGCCAACCAGGCGACTATGGCTACACCTTC | CASSQPGDYGYTF | TRBV14 | NA | TRBJ1-2 | NA
TGTGCCAGCAGTCTTGGGACAGGCTCCGTAGGTTCACCCCTCCACTTT | CASSLGTGSVGSPLHF | TRBV7-2 | NA | TRBJ1-6 | TRBD1
TGTGCCAGCAGCTTTGGGGGGACTATCTACAATGAGCAGTTCTTC | CASSFGGTIYNEQFF | TRBV7-9 | NA | TRBJ2-1 | TRBD2
TGCGCCAGCAGCCCAAGGGCGGGGAATGAGCAGTTCTTC | CASSPRAGNEQFF | TRBV4-1 | NA | TRBJ2-1 | NA
TGTGCCAGCAGCGTTATGGCGGTGAACTATGGCTACACCTTC | CASSVMAVNYGYTF | TRBV9 | NA | TRBJ1-2 | NA
TGCGCCAGCAGCCCTAAGCGGGGCCAAGAGACCCAGTACTTC | CASSPKRGQETQYF | TRBV5-1 | once | TRBJ2-5 | TRBD2
TGTGCTAGTGGTTTGTTGGCGGGATCCTCTGGAAACACCATATATTTT | CASGLLAGSSGNTIYF | TRBV12-5 | once | TRBJ1-3 | NA
TGTGCCAGCAGAACCGGGACAGGGACCTATGGCTACACCTTC | CASRTGTGTYGYTF | TRBV6-6 | NA | TRBJ1-2 | TRBD1
TGTGCCATCGCCACACCCTCCTACGAGCAGTACTTC | CAIATPSYEQYF | TRBV10-3 | NA | TRBJ2-7 | NA
TGCGCCAGCAGCCTAACAGTGTCGACACTCCACGAGCAGTACTTC | CASSLTVSTLHEQYF | TRBV5-1 | NA | TRBJ2-7 | NA
TGTGCCAGCAGTTCCCGGACTAGCGGGGTTTACGAGCAGTACTTC | CASSSRTSGVYEQYF | TRBV27 | NA | TRBJ2-7 | TRBD2
TGTGCCAGCAGTGAAAAAAGGGGTCGGACTGAAGCTTTCTTT | CASSEKRGRTEAFF | TRBV6-1 | NA | TRBJ1-1 | NA
TGCGCCAGCAGCTTGTCTCAGGGGGCCGGCGACGAGCAGTACTTC | CASSLSQGAGDEQYF | TRBV5-1 | NA | TRBJ2-7 | TRBD1
TGTGCCAGCAGCCAACGGAGCACAGATACGCAGTATTTT | CASSQRSTDTQYF | TRBV3-1/TRBV3-2 | NA | TRBJ2-3 | NA
TGTGCCAGCAGTAGCGCGGGGGCCCTCTATAATTCACCCCTCCACTTT | CASSSAGALYNSPLHF | TRBV3-1/TRBV3-2 | NA | TRBJ1-6 | NA